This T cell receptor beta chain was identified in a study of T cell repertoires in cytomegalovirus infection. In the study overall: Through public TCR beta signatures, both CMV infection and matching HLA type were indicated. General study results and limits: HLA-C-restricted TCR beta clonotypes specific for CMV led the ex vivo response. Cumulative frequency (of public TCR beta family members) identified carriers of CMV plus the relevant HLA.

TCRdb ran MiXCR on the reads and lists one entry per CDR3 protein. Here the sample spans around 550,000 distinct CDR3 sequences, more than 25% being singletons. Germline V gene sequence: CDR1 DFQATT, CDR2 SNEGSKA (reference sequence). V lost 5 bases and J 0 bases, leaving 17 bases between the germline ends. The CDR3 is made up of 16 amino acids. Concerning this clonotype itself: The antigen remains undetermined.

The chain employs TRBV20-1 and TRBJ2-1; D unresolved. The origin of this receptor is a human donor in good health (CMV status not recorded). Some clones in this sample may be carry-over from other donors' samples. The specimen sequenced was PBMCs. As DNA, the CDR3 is TGCAGTGCTGAAGACCTTGCCCGGAGCTCCTACAATGAGCAGTTCTTC. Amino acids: CSAEDLARSSYNEQFF.